This entry is about one T cell receptor beta chain. This entry is derived from a study of CD8 T cells in Susac syndrome. When the RNA was reverse transcribed, random hexamers were used with an input of about 0.5 to 1 ug. TCR beta CDR3 was amplified by immunoSEQ covering 54 Vbeta and 13 Jbeta. TCRdb reprocessed the immunoSEQ multiplex PCR reads with MiXCR, giving one entry per CDR3 protein. The sample lists 250,000 to 300,000 distinct CDR3 sequences; about 91% were seen once. Peripheral blood CD8+ and CD4+ T cells were profiled by TCR beta sequencing. Control patients had untreated stable or active relapsing-remitting multiple sclerosis by revised McDonald criteria. CD8+ and CD4+ T cells were negatively isolated; TEMRA cells were FACS-enriched. The length of the CDR3 is 18 residues. Looked up from germline, CDR1 is MDHEN and CDR2 is SYDVKM. The V gene lost 6 bases and the J gene lost 5 bases, with 28 bases spanning the gap.

This sequence originates from a human donor with multiple sclerosis. The J gene is TRBJ2-5, the V gene TRBV28; D possibly corresponds to TRBD1 (6 bases). Sequenced material: CD8+ T cells from PBMCs. Here the CDR3 DNA reads TGTGCCAGCAGCTACGGTGAGGAGACAGGAATGTTGAGGGAGACCCAGTACTTC. This gives the protein CASSYGEETGMLRETQYF.